This T cell receptor (beta chain) was captured by sequencing in a study of blood T cell repertoires in COVID-19. At the level of the study: T cells, B-cell-depleted T cells, or PBMCs provided the cDNA or gDNA that served as material.

This CDR3 contains 16 residues. After removal of 3 bases from V and 4 bases from J, the junction contained 11 bases not matched to a gene. CDR1 and CDR2 (germline): MDHEN, SYDVKM. Clones were read by immunoSEQ multiplex PCR, and TCRdb kept only the in-frame ones, dropping some. The table has 95,000 or so clones, under 85% seen once; the top ten hold 24%. Sample: peripheral blood. This chain connects TRBV28 to TRBJ1-1; the match to TRBD1 covers 7 bases. The source of this sequence is a human donor in a cohort sampled during active COVID-19. The CDR3: CASSFSLGTVGTEAFF. CDR3 in DNA: TGTGCCAGCAGTTTTTCCCTCGGGACAGTGGGCACTGAAGCTTTCTTT.